These T cell receptor beta chains were read from a single sample in a study of blood T cell repertoires in COVID-19. The assay was immunoSEQ multiplex PCR, and TCRdb's table has in-frame clones only and misses some. The table shows some 40,000 clones, with around 85% occurring only once. Sequenced input: peripheral blood. The receptors derive from a woman aged 80 or older with acute or convalescent COVID-19. Both conserved end residues are part of each CDR3. The D gene is left open where the match is weak. Clone sizes are given selectively: once, few, many, or a class where the clone is expanded.

NA | TRBJ1-3 | TRBV7-8 | few | CASSANIGNTIYF | TGTGCCAGCAGCGCCAACATCGGAAACACCATATATTTT
TRBD2 | TRBJ2-1 | TRBV5-8 | once | CASSLGLAVDAGEQFF | TGTGCCAGCAGCTTGGGACTAGCGGTAGACGCGGGTGAGCAGTTCTTC
TRBD2 | TRBJ2-7 | TRBV28 | NA | CASRTSGSHSYEQYF | TGTGCCAGCAGGACTAGCGGGAGCCATTCCTACGAGCAGTACTTC
TRBD1 | TRBJ2-3 | TRBV5-1 | NA | CASSLGTGWDTQYF | TGCGCCAGCAGCCTCGGGACAGGTTGGGATACGCAGTATTTT
NA | TRBJ2-5 | TRBV19 | NA | CASSISLSETQYF | TGTGCCAGTAGTATATCACTTTCGGAGACCCAGTACTTC
TRBD2 | TRBJ2-1 | TRBV3-1/TRBV3-2 | NA | CASSPNGRRNNEQFF | TGTGCCAGCAGCCCCAACGGGAGGAGGAACAATGAGCAGTTCTTC
NA | TRBJ2-2 | TRBV21-1 | NA | CASSKVTAGGPPGELFF | TGTGCCAGCAGCAAAGTAACAGCGGGAGGTCCCCCCGGGGAGCTGTTTTTT
TRBD1 | TRBJ2-7 | TRBV18 | NA | CASSPRQGSDEQYF | TGTGCCAGCTCACCCCGACAGGGTAGCGACGAGCAGTACTTC
NA | TRBJ1-5 | TRBV28 | few | CASSGPHQPQHF | TGTGCCAGCAGTGGCCCTCATCAGCCCCAGCATTTT
NA | TRBJ1-2 | TRBV19 | NA | CASSKQELNYGYTF | TGTGCCAGTAGTAAGCAGGAATTAAACTATGGCTACACCTTC
TRBD1 | TRBJ2-6 | TRBV6-4 | NA | CARPFPDRGQKGANVLTF | TGTGCCAGACCCTTCCCGGATAGGGGACAGAAAGGGGCCAACGTCCTGACTTTC
TRBD2 | TRBJ2-3 | TRBV4-2 | NA | CASSPGTSGTTDTQYF | TGTGCCAGCAGCCCCGGGACTAGCGGGACCACAGATACGCAGTATTTT
TRBD2 | TRBJ2-3 | TRBV7-2 | once | CASSTYPEGAGAWDTQYF | TGTGCCAGCAGCACGTACCCCGAAGGAGCGGGAGCTTGGGATACGCAGTATTTT
NA | TRBJ2-2 | TRBV3-1/TRBV3-2 | NA | CASSQASLVELFF | TGTGCCAGCAGCCAAGCTAGTTTAGTGGAGCTGTTTTTT
TRBD2 | TRBJ2-1 | TRBV11-2 | NA | CASSPTRTRKFF | TGTGCCAGCAGCCCAACAAGGACTAGAAAGTTCTTC
NA | TRBJ2-1 | TRBV9 | NA | CASSVSGTHEQFF | TGTGCCAGCAGCGTCTCAGGCACCCATGAGCAGTTCTTC
NA | TRBJ1-5 | TRBV2 | NA | CASREQGLSNQPQHF | TGTGCCAGCAGAGAACAGGGCTTAAGTAATCAGCCCCAGCATTTT
NA | TRBJ2-1 | TRBV10-1 | NA | CASSRLENNEQFF | TGCGCCAGCAGTCGACTGGAAAACAATGAGCAGTTCTTC
TRBD1 | TRBJ1-5 | TRBV19 | NA | CASSNLLTGDGQPQHF | TGTGCCAGTAGTAACCTATTGACAGGGGACGGTCAGCCCCAGCATTTT
NA | TRBJ2-1 | TRBV21-1 | NA | CASIPQERESYNEQFF | TGTGCCAGCATCCCTCAGGAGCGGGAATCCTACAATGAGCAGTTCTTC
NA | TRBJ2-3 | TRBV5-1 | once | CASSLGTGATDTQYF | TGCGCCAGCAGCTTGGGTACAGGAGCCACAGATACGCAGTATTTT
NA | TRBJ2-2 | TRBV15 | NA | CATSRRQFRAGELFF | TGTGCCACCAGCAGACGCCAGTTTCGTGCTGGGGAGCTGTTTTTT
TRBD1 | TRBJ2-7 | TRBV20-1 | NA | CSASQTGTYSYEQYF | TGCAGTGCTAGTCAGACAGGGACCTACTCCTACGAGCAGTACTTC
NA | TRBJ1-2 | TRBV6-1 | NA | CASSEGGLNYGYTF | TGTGCCAGCAGTGAGGGGGGACTTAACTATGGCTACACCTTC
NA | TRBJ1-2 | TRBV6-4 | NA | CASSDDGVSTGLYGYTF | TGTGCCAGCAGTGACGATGGAGTCTCGACAGGACTCTATGGCTACACCTTC
TRBD1 | TRBJ2-6 | TRBV18 | NA | CASSPPVTTGTGGAAGANVLTF | TGTGCCAGCTCACCACCGGTCACGACCGGGACAGGGGGCGCAGCGGGGGCCAACGTCCTGACTTTC